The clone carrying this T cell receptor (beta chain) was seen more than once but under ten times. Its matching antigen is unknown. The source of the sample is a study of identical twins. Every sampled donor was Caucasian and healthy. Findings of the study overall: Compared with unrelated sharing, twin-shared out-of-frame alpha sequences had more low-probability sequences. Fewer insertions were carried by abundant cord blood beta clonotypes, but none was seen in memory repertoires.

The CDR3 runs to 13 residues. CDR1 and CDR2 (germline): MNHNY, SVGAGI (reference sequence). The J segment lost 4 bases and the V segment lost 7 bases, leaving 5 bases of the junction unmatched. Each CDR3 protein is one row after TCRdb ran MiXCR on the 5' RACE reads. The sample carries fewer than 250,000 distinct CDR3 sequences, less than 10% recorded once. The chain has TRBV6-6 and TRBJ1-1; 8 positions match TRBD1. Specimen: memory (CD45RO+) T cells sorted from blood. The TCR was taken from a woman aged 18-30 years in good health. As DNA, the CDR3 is TGTGCCAGCACTCAGGGGGCCGGCACTGAAGCTTTCTTT. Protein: CASTQGAGTEAFF.